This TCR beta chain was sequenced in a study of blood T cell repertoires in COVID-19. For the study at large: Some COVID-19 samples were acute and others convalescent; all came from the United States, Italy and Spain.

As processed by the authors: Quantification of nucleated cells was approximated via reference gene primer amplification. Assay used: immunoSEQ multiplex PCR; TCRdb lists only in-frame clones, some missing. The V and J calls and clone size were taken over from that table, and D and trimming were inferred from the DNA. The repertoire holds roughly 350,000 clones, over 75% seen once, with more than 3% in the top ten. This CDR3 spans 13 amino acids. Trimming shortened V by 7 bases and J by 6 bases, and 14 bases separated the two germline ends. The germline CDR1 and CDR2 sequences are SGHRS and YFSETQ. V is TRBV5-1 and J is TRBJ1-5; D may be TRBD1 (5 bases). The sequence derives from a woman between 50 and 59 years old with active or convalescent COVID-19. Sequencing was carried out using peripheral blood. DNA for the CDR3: TGCGCCAGCGCGCGTGGGGGAGGTCAGCCCCAGCATTTT. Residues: CASARGGGQPQHF.